Listed below are T cell receptor beta chains from one sample, sequenced in a study of blood T cell repertoires in COVID-19. Profiling relied on immunoSEQ multiplex PCR, and the TCRdb table lists in-frame clones only, not all of them. The sample has about 40,000 clones, roughly 85% seen once. What was sequenced was peripheral blood. The receptor set was obtained from a man aged 55 to 70 with COVID-19, enrolled during active disease. The CDR3 runs from the conserved cysteine through the conserved F or W. Fields, in order: D gene, clone size, J gene, V gene, CDR3 protein, CDR3 DNA. D genes are given only for firm matches. For some rows the clone size is stated as once, few or many, or as a class when expanded; others skip it.

. . TRBJ1-2 TRBV9 CASSVGQGRDGYTF TGTGCCAGCAGCGTAGGTCAGGGGAGGGATGGCTACACCTTC
. . TRBJ1-1 TRBV9 CASSVEAKLNTEAFF TGTGCCAGCAGCGTAGAAGCCAAACTGAACACTGAAGCTTTCTTT
. . TRBJ2-7 TRBV21-1 CASSKSPPGQGGEQYF TGTGCCAGCAGCAAATCGCCTCCGGGACAGGGAGGGGAGCAGTACTTC
TRBD2 . TRBJ2-2 TRBV27 CASRLMGLARNTGELFF TGTGCCAGCAGACTAATGGGACTAGCGCGGAACACCGGGGAGCTGTTTTTT
TRBD1 . TRBJ1-5 TRBV19 CASSKTGNRSNQPQHF TGTGCCAGTAGCAAGACAGGGAATAGGAGCAATCAGCCCCAGCATTTT
. once TRBJ2-2 TRBV19 CASSPGGVSGELFF TGTGCCAGTAGCCCGGGGGGCGTCTCCGGGGAGCTGTTTTTT
TRBD2 . TRBJ2-3 TRBV5-1 CASNLMAGGVDTQYF TGCGCCAGCAACTTGATGGCGGGAGGGGTAGATACGCAGTATTTT
. . TRBJ2-3 TRBV13 CASSLVEVTDTQYF TGTGCCAGCAGCTTAGTCGAGGTCACAGATACGCAGTATTTT
. once TRBJ2-4 TRBV11-2 CASSLDVLNIQYF TGTGCCAGCAGCTTAGACGTCCTAAACATTCAGTACTTC
. . TRBJ1-4 TRBV11-3 CASSLATIGDHNEKLFF TGTGCCAGCAGCTTAGCGACGATAGGAGACCACAATGAAAAACTGTTTTTT
TRBD2 . TRBJ2-3 TRBV5-8 CASSAGRANTDTQYF TGTGCCAGCAGCGCCGGGAGGGCCAACACAGATACGCAGTATTTT
TRBD1 . TRBJ2-7 TRBV5-6 CASSLASTGRPYEQYF TGTGCCAGCAGCTTGGCCTCGACAGGGCGACCCTACGAGCAGTACTTC
TRBD1 . TRBJ1-5 TRBV30 CAWSALGTGGLKPQHF TGTGCCTGGAGTGCTTTAGGGACAGGGGGTTTGAAGCCCCAGCATTTT
TRBD2 . TRBJ2-1 TRBV27 CASSGVKAREGPDEQFF TGTGCCAGCAGTGGGGTGAAAGCGCGGGAGGGCCCGGATGAGCAGTTCTTC
TRBD2 . TRBJ2-3 TRBV14 CATMGGTTDTQYF TGTGCCACAATGGGGGGGACCACAGATACGCAGTATTTT
TRBD1 few TRBJ1-1 TRBV6-6 CASRQGNTEAFF TGTGCCAGCCGACAGGGGAACACTGAAGCTTTCTTT
TRBD1 . TRBJ1-2 TRBV7-9 CASSLGSGQGVDYGYTF TGTGCCAGCAGCTTAGGCTCCGGACAGGGGGTGGACTATGGCTACACCTTC
. . TRBJ2-2 TRBV5-1 CASSLVWGQTGELFF TGCGCCAGCAGCTTGGTTTGGGGCCAAACCGGGGAGCTGTTTTTT
TRBD2 . TRBJ2-4 TRBV7-8 CASNRGLAWDLPTKNIQYF TGTGCCAGCAACAGAGGACTAGCTTGGGATCTGCCAACCAAAAACATTCAGTACTTC
TRBD2 . TRBJ2-1 TRBV9 CASSVVLAGVNEQFF TGTGCCAGCAGCGTAGTCTTAGCGGGAGTAAATGAGCAGTTCTTC
. . TRBJ2-6 TRBV27 CASRISGANVLTF TGTGCCAGCAGAATATCTGGGGCCAACGTCCTGACTTTC
TRBD2 . TRBJ2-1 TRBV12-3/TRBV12-4 CASSYWTSSWQFF TGTGCCAGCAGTTATTGGACTAGCTCCTGGCAGTTCTTC
. once TRBJ2-7 TRBV25-1 CASSEYSGERQYF TGTGCCAGCAGTGAATATAGCGGAGAGAGGCAGTACTTC
. . TRBJ2-3 TRBV4-3 CASSQEISVGGPLLSGTDTQYF TGCGCCAGCAGCCAAGAAATTTCCGTCGGGGGGCCCTTGTTGTCTGGCACAGATACGCAGTATTTT
. . TRBJ1-6 TRBV7-9 CASSKGSSPLHF TGTGCCAGCAGCAAGGGGTCCTCACCCCTCCACTTT
. . TRBJ1-2 TRBV30 CAWGTGISRSGYTF TGTGCCTGGGGTACAGGGATCTCTCGGAGTGGCTACACCTTC
. . TRBJ1-1 TRBV18 CASHRVGTEAFF TGTGCCAGTCACAGGGTGGGGACTGAAGCTTTCTTT
. . TRBJ1-1 TRBV4-1 CASSQVSWSGTEAFF TGCGCCAGCAGCCAAGTATCGTGGAGCGGCACTGAAGCTTTCTTT
. . TRBJ1-2 TRBV3-1/TRBV3-2 CASSPERGIYGYTF TGTGCCAGCAGCCCAGAGCGGGGCATTTATGGCTACACCTTC
TRBD1 once TRBJ1-5 TRBV30 CAWSLTGLSNQPQHF TGTGCCTGGAGTTTGACAGGGTTAAGCAATCAGCCCCAGCATTTT
TRBD1 . TRBJ1-2 TRBV24-1 CATSVYAGTDYTF TGTGCCACCAGTGTCTATGCTGGGACAGATTACACCTTC
TRBD1 . TRBJ2-3 TRBV3-1/TRBV3-2 CASSHQTGEDTQYF TGTGCCAGCAGCCATCAGACAGGGGAAGATACGCAGTATTTT
. once TRBJ1-1 TRBV6-5 CASSYDSRTNTEAFF TGTGCCAGCAGTTACGACAGTCGGACGAACACTGAAGCTTTCTTT
. . TRBJ2-3 TRBV27 CASSFQAAVTDTQYF TGTGCCAGCAGTTTCCAAGCGGCAGTCACAGATACGCAGTATTTT
. . TRBJ2-5 TRBV3-1/TRBV3-2 CASSQEGRSQETQYF TGTGCCAGCAGCCAAGAGGGGCGGAGCCAAGAGACCCAGTACTTC
. . TRBJ1-5 TRBV5-1 CASSPSIDQPQHF TGCGCCAGCAGCCCCTCCATAGATCAGCCCCAGCATTTT
. . TRBJ1-1 TRBV5-1 CASSLGYTALNTEAFF TGCGCCAGCAGCTTGGGGTATACCGCGTTGAACACTGAAGCTTTCTTT
TRBD1 . TRBJ2-3 TRBV5-8 CASSLGQGVSSTDTQYF TGTGCCAGCAGCTTGGGACAGGGGGTTTCTAGCACAGATACGCAGTATTTT
. . TRBJ2-2 TRBV28 CASLKTTGELFF TGTGCCAGCCTAAAAACCACCGGGGAGCTGTTTTTT
TRBD1 . TRBJ1-4 TRBV30 CAWSAQGSTNEKLFF TGTGCCTGGAGTGCACAGGGGTCAACTAATGAAAAACTGTTTTTT
TRBD1 . TRBJ2-2 TRBV28 CASYRGTGELFF TGTGCCAGCTACAGGGGGACCGGGGAGCTGTTTTTT
. . TRBJ1-1 TRBV28 CASIRGGNTEAFF TGTGCCAGCATCAGAGGGGGGAACACTGAAGCTTTCTTT
. . TRBJ2-2 TRBV2 CASEAGNTGELFF TGTGCCAGCGAGGCGGGGAACACCGGGGAGCTGTTTTTT
TRBD1 . TRBJ1-2 TRBV6-4 CASSRDRAGGYTF TGTGCCAGCAGCCGGGACAGGGCGGGGGGCTACACCTTC
. . TRBJ1-1 TRBV5-4 CASSLPTVRNTEAFF TGTGCCAGCAGCCTCCCTACAGTGAGGAACACTGAAGCTTTCTTT
. once TRBJ1-6 TRBV5-1 CASSLVSSYNSPLHF TGCGCCAGCAGCTTGGTTAGCTCCTATAATTCACCCCTCCACTTT
. once TRBJ1-1 TRBV6-5 CASSPGTRMNTEAFF TGTGCCAGCAGCCCCGGGACACGAATGAACACTGAAGCTTTCTTT
TRBD2 . TRBJ2-2 TRBV28 CASSFTSGDTGELFF TGTGCCAGCAGTTTTACTAGCGGAGACACCGGGGAGCTGTTTTTT
. . TRBJ1-6 TRBV19 CASSRPRSPLHF TGTGCCAGTAGTCGCCCTAGATCACCCCTCCACTTT
. once TRBJ2-1 TRBV24-1 CATSEEDNEQFF TGTGCCACCAGTGAGGAGGACAATGAGCAGTTCTTC